Below are 26 T cell receptor beta chains sequenced from a single sample in a study of regulatory T cells in long-lasting Graves disease. The sample's time point: newly diagnosed GD, antithyroid drugs for less than 3 months. PBMC-derived RNA was used for the TCR library. In building TCR beta libraries, iRepertoire HTBI primers were used together with Arm-PCR of CDR3 regions. TCRdb re-derived calls from the multiplex PCR reads in MiXCR, one entry per CDR3 protein. Counted here are 500,000 or so distinct CDR3 sequences, 13% to 15% occurring once; the ten biggest clones make up roughly a sixth. The sample was also linked to a second study, of T cells in Graves' hyperthyroidism and ophthalmopathy.

The source material was peripheral blood mononuclear cells (PBMCs), sampled at new diagnosis, from a patient treated with antithyroid drugs. The origin of the receptors is a woman aged 45-65 years with Graves disease.

The genes are TRBV2 and TRBJ1-3, with D possibly TRBD1 on 5 matching bases. Germline CDR1 and CDR2: SNHLY and FYNNEI. This CDR3 contains 13 residues. Trimming removed 4 bases at V and 4 bases at J, with 8 bases between. The CDR3 bases are TGTGCCAGCAGTGGGACAAAAGGAAACACCATATATTTT. Translated: CASSGTKGNTIYF.

The sample holds a few counts of this clonotype. The missing conserved phenylalanine or tryptophan at the end of this CDR3 makes a read error likely. This chain links TRBV7-3 with TRBJ1-1; 9 bases agree with TRBD1. The CDR3 is 15 residues long. CDR1 is SGHTA, CDR2 FQGTGA, per germline. The V segment lost 0 bases and the J segment 1 base; nucleotides outside the gene matches: 0. CDR3 DNA sequence: TGTGCCAGCAGCTTAACGGGACAGGGGAACACTGAAGCTTTCGTT. This encodes CASSLTGQGNTEAFV.

Ten or more counts support this clonotype. The genes are TRBV12-3 or TRBV12-4 and TRBJ2-7, with a possible D match to TRBD2 (6 bases). CDR3 length: 14 residues. Trimming shortened V by 1 base and J by 0 bases, and 7 bases separated the two germline ends. This CDR3 reads CASSLGGISYEQYF. The CDR3 DNA reads TGTGCCAGCAGTTTAGGCGGGATCTCCTACGAGCAGTACTTC.

This chain links TRBV15 with TRBJ2-1; TRBD1 matches 10 bases. The V and J ends lost 0 bases and 5 bases, in that order; junction bases with no gene match: 7. This CDR3 contains 17 residues. CDR1 is LNHNV and CDR2 is YYDKDF in the germline V gene (reference sequence). Here the CDR3 DNA reads TGTGCCACCAGCAGAGATCGGGGACAGGGGACCAACAATGAGCAGTTCTTC. Protein: CATSRDRGQGTNNEQFF. The full variable domain, with the rest looked up from reference TRBV15 and TRBJ2-1, is DAMVIQNPRYQVTQFGKPVTLSCSQTLNHNVMYWYQQKSSQAPKLLFHYYDKDFNNEADTPDNFQSRRPNTSFCFLDIRSPGLGDTAMYLCATSRDRGQGTNNEQFFGPGTRLTVL.

The gene calls are TRBV3-1 and TRBJ2-7; D is possibly TRBD1 or TRBD2 (5 bases each). Trimming took 4 bases from V and 4 from J, leaving 20 bases between them. Germline assignment: CDR1 LGHDT and CDR2 YNNKEL (reference sequence). The CDR3 spans 16 residues. The CDR3, as DNA: TGTGCCAGCAGCCCCCGAGGGGTAGCAGCTACTTACGAGCAGTACTTC. Amino acids: CASSPRGVAATYEQYF.

This clonotype was counted ten times or more. The chain has TRBV28 and TRBJ1-6, with D uncertain. Trimming took off 5 bases at V and 0 bases at J, with 8 bases between the two ends. Germline V gene lookup returns CDR1 MDHEN and CDR2 SYDVKM. The CDR3 is 15 residues long. CDR3 coding DNA: TGTGCCAGCAGTACTCCGAGCTCCTATAATTCACCCCTCCACTTT. It specifies CASSTPSSYNSPLHF.

The chain joins TRBV9 to TRBJ2-7; D is unresolved. This CDR3 has 15 amino acids. Germline V gene sequence: CDR1 SGDLS, CDR2 YYNGEE. Trimming removed 0 bases from V and 0 bases from J, with 10 bases in between. CDR3 residues: CASSVEGRSSYEQYF. The DNA for the CDR3 is TGTGCCAGCAGCGTAGAAGGACGGAGCTCCTACGAGCAGTACTTC.

This clonotype has at least ten counts. The chain joins TRBV20-1 to TRBJ1-5, with 7 bases identical to TRBD1. Germline loops: CDR1 DFQATT, CDR2 SNEGSKA (reference sequence). V dropped 5 bases and J dropped 5; count of bases not matched to a gene: 3. The CDR3 is made up of 12 amino acids. Here the CDR3 reads CSAWDRDQPQHF. In DNA form, the CDR3 reads TGCAGTGCTTGGGACAGAGATCAGCCCCAGCATTTT.

This clonotype occurred many times. The J gene is TRBJ2-5, the V gene TRBV20-1; the match to TRBD2 covers 12 bases. V trimming: 6 bases; J trimming: 5 bases; junction bases outside the gene matches: 13. This CDR3 region has 16 residues. Per germline, CDR1 DFQATT and CDR2 SNEGSKA (reference sequence). Here the CDR3 DNA reads TGCAGTGCGATAGGACGACTAGCGGGAGCTTGGGAGACCCAGTACTTC. It is translated as CSAIGRLAGAWETQYF.

V and J are TRBV29-1 and TRBJ2-7; 8 bases are a match to TRBD1. The CDR3 loop spans 14 amino acids. V gave up 2 bases and J gave up 0 bases; unmatched junction bases: 3. Germline CDR1 SQVTM, CDR2 ANQGSEA. CDR3 region: CSVESDRDSYEQYF. The CDR3 bases are TGCAGCGTTGAATCGGACAGGGACTCCTACGAGCAGTACTTC.

This clonotype was found many times. The chain carries TRBV6-1 and TRBJ2-2, with TRBD1 identical over 8 bases. J lost 7 bases, V lost 2 bases, and 9 bases had no gene match. The CDR3 runs to 16 residues. CDR1 and CDR2 from the germline V gene are MNHNS and SASEGT. CDR3 in DNA: TGTGCCAGCAGTGAATGGCAGGGGGCGATTGACGGGGAGCTGTTTTTT. Its translation: CASSEWQGAIDGELFF.

This clonotype was counted at least ten times. The genes are TRBV28 and TRBJ2-2, with D unclear. The CDR3 runs to 16 residues. CDR1 and CDR2 (germline): MDHEN, SYDVKM. The ends were cut back, 5 bases at V and 2 bases at J, with 15 bases in the middle. For the CDR3, the DNA is TGTGCCAGCAGTCTAATCCAGGACGGAAACACCGGGGAGCTGTTTTTT. It specifies CASSLIQDGNTGELFF.

This clonotype was recorded many times. V and J are TRBV12-3 or TRBV12-4 and TRBJ1-5; perhaps TRBD1 as D (5 bases). V lost 3 bases and J 9 bases, leaving 12 bases between the germline ends. This CDR3 region has 13 residues. For the CDR3, the DNA is TGTGCCAGCAGTTTTTCCCTCGGGGGGCCCCAGCATTTT. Translating it yields CASSFSLGGPQHF.

This clonotype was picked up many times. The chain couples TRBV2 to TRBJ2-5; 14 bases fit TRBD2. The trim removed 6 bases at V and 4 bases at J, leaving 1 base unmatched. Germline CDR1 is SNHLY and CDR2 is FYNNEI. The CDR3 length is 14 residues. CDR3 in DNA: TGTGCCAGCAGGGGACTAGCGGGAGTAGAGACCCAGTACTTC. Encoded protein: CASRGLAGVETQYF.

The chain links TRBV4-1 to TRBJ2-7; D is unresolved. The CDR3 is 16 amino acids. CDR1 is MGHRA and CDR2 is YSYEKL in the germline V gene. The V gene lost 3 bases and the J gene lost 0 bases, with 15 bases spanning the gap. For the CDR3, the DNA is TGCGCCAGCAGCCAGGTCCGGGTTCTGAGCTCCTACGAGCAGTACTTC. Its protein is CASSQVRVLSSYEQYF.

This clonotype occurred a few times. This rearrangement joins TRBV6-1 to TRBJ1-5; TRBD1 matches at 7 bases. CDR1 is MNHNS and CDR2 is SASEGT in the germline V gene. CDR3 length: 14 residues. V lost 6 bases to trimming and J lost 6 bases; unmatched junction nucleotides: 8. The CDR3: CASRYGGGGQPQHF. CDR3 bases: TGTGCCAGCAGGTACGGAGGGGGCGGTCAGCCCCAGCATTTT.

This clonotype occurred many times. V usage is TRBV6-2 or TRBV6-3 and J usage is TRBJ2-3; TRBD2 agrees at 10 bases. The germline V gene encodes CDR1 MNHEY and CDR2 SVGEGT. Trimming removed 6 bases from V and 5 bases from J; junction bases left unmatched: 2. The CDR3 totals 13 residues. The chain's CDR3 is CASRRLAGDTQYF. CDR3 in DNA: TGTGCCAGCAGACGACTAGCGGGAGATACGCAGTATTTT.

The gene calls are TRBV2 and TRBJ2-3; D gene unclear. The V end was cut by 1 base, the J end by 2 bases, with 16 bases between. Per the germline V gene, CDR1 is SNHLY and CDR2 is FYNNEI. This CDR3 has 17 residues. CDR3 nucleotide sequence: TGTGCCAGCAGTGAAGTCTGGCTGGGTACACCCACAGATACGCAGTATTTT. Translated: CASSEVWLGTPTDTQYF.

This clonotype was counted many times. This chain joins TRBV2 and TRBJ1-1; the D is unclear. CDR1 is SNHLY and CDR2 is FYNNEI in the germline V gene. The CDR3 contains 14 residues. Trimming cost V 7 bases and J 2 bases, with 14 bases left between them. CDR3 DNA: TGTGCCAGCACCCGCGTTACAGCTAACACTGAAGCTTTCTTT. Its translation: CASTRVTANTEAFF. Filled out from reference TRBV2 and TRBJ1-1, the complete variable domain reads EPEVTQTPSHQVTQMGQEVILRCVPISNHLYFYWYRQILGQKVEFLVSFYNNEISEKSEIFDDQFSVERPDGSNFTLKIRSTKLEDSAMYFCASTRVTANTEAFFGQGTRLTVV.

This clonotype came up a few times. The chain has TRBV19 and TRBJ2-5; D is undetermined. Trimming shortened V by 5 bases and J by 2 bases, and 12 bases separated the two germline ends. Germline CDR1 is LNHDA and CDR2 is SQIVND (reference sequence). This CDR3 is 14 amino acids long. The CDR3 is CASSVNMRQETQYF. CDR3 DNA: TGTGCCAGTAGTGTCAACATGAGGCAAGAGACCCAGTACTTC.

This clonotype was recorded many times. The chain joins TRBV7-2 to TRBJ2-5; 11 positions agree with TRBD2. From germline, CDR1 is SGHTA and CDR2 FQGNSA. This CDR3 spans 15 amino acids. The V segment lost 4 bases and the J segment 5 bases; nucleotides outside the gene matches: 6. The CDR3 is CASSSGLAEGETQYF. The CDR3 DNA follows: TGTGCCAGCAGCTCGGGACTAGCGGAGGGGGAGACCCAGTACTTC.

V is TRBV7-9 and J is TRBJ1-1; weak D call: TRBD1 (6 bases). The CDR3 totals 19 residues. V was trimmed by 4 bases and J by 1 base, leaving 25 bases between them. The germline V gene has CDR1 SEHNR and CDR2 FQNEAQ (reference sequence). CDR3: CASSSYWGGLQGSNTEAFF. DNA for the CDR3: TGTGCCAGCAGCTCATACTGGGGGGGCCTCCAGGGATCGAACACTGAAGCTTTCTTT.

The rearrangement joins TRBV4-1 to TRBJ1-5; D is unclear. The V gene's germline CDR1 is MGHRA and CDR2 YSYEKL. This CDR3 is 15 amino acids long. V was pared by 0 bases and J by 8 bases, with 14 bases between. In DNA form, the CDR3 reads TGCGCCAGCAGCCAAGATCATGAGGAGAGTAAGCCCCAGCATTTT. Translation: CASSQDHEESKPQHF.

In this sample, this clonotype turned up many times. This chain links TRBV6-9 with TRBJ2-5; the D call may be TRBD1 or TRBD2 (5 bases each). Deletions cut 3 bases from V and 5 bases from J, with 13 bases between. CDR1 and CDR2 (germline): MNHGY, SVAAGI. CDR3 length: 14 residues. The CDR3 DNA reads TGTGCCAGCAGTTACAAGGGGTCGGGGGAGACCCAGTACTTC. Translation gives CASSYKGSGETQYF.

This clonotype came up many times. The CDR3 DNA is TGTGCCAGCAGTTACCATAACCAAGAGACCCAGTACTTC. Its translation is CASSYHNQETQYF. The chain recombines TRBV6-2 or TRBV6-3 with TRBJ2-5; no reliable D call. V lost 2 bases, J lost 0 bases, and 4 bases lay in between. CDR3 size: 13 residues. Germline V gene sequence: CDR1 MNHEY, CDR2 SVGEGT.

This clonotype was picked up many times. The chain couples TRBV6-1 to TRBJ2-2; weak D call: TRBD2 (5 bases). Trimming took off 8 bases at V and 1 base at J, with 14 bases between the two ends. Germline-derived CDR1 and CDR2 are MNHNS and SASEGT. CDR3 length: 15 residues. CDR3 sequence (DNA): TGTGCCAGCCGGACTGAGTGGGAGAACACCGGGGAGCTGTTTTTT. It is translated as CASRTEWENTGELFF.